This T cell receptor beta chain emerged from a study of PD-L1 blockade in urothelial cancer. Study context: Administration of atezolizumab to patients began in the mid-2010s, at 1,200 mg intravenously every 3 weeks. At 3 weeks after treatment start (second dose) and again at 6 weeks, blood was analyzed.

Germline lookup yields CDR1 SGHRS and CDR2 YFSETQ. The CDR3 is 13 amino acids. V lost 4 bases and J lost 7, with 14 bases in between. Each patient gave between 1 and 8 samples, pretreatment and on-treatment. Each PCR reaction had synthetic TCR analog templates spiked into it. Some clones are missing from TCRdb's copy, which holds only in-frame ones; the method was immunoSEQ multiplex PCR. The data show approximately 80,000 clones, around 80% seen once. The source is a man aged 65-85 years with urothelial cancer. The chain links TRBV5-1 to TRBJ1-1; tentative D call: TRBD1 (5 bases). The sequenced sample was PBMCs, obtained around atezolizumab (anti-PD-L1) treatment. DNA for the CDR3: TGCGCCAGCAGCCTAAGGGAGGGGAGTGAAGCTTTCTTT. Translation: CASSLREGSEAFF.